The clone carrying this T cell receptor beta chain was seen only a few times. Its antigen is unidentified. Alongside a J-beta primer mix, a sample-barcoded 5' primer served in a second PCR lasting roughly 7 to 11 cycles. TCRdb passed the 5' RACE reads through MiXCR, listing each CDR3 protein once. The table lists about 1.8 million distinct CDR3 sequences, approximately 50% of them singletons. V shed 5 bases, J shed 2 bases, and the junction held 9 bases outside the gene matches. The length of the CDR3 is 15 residues. The germline V gene encodes CDR1 DFQATT and CDR2 SNEGSKA (reference sequence). The record originates from a study of blood T cells in healthy people across ages. Regarding the study as a whole: A roughly linear fall in TCR beta diversity per million T cells was seen with increasing age.

This chain uses TRBV20-1 with TRBJ2-3; TRBD2 aligns across 8 bases. Sequenced input: blood. The clonotype comes from a woman between 40 and 50 years old in good health. CDR3 in DNA: TGCAGTGCTCCCCCCCCAGCGGGGGTCACAGATACGCAGTATTTT. Its translation is CSAPPPAGVTDTQYF.